Shown below are 14 T cell receptor beta chains from a single sample sequenced in a study of Graves' ophthalmopathy and Graves' hyperthyroidism. Researchers took RNA transcripts and amplified TCR beta CDR3 regions from them. An initial RT-PCR round employing HTBI primers preceded a second-round multiplex PCR. From the multiplex PCR reads, TCRdb called clonotypes with MiXCR, one entry per CDR3 protein. Among 260,000 or so distinct CDR3 sequences listed, about 46% were seen once. What was sequenced was peripheral blood. The receptors derive from an adult man with Graves' ophthalmopathy.

This clonotype was seen only a few times. CDR3 nucleotide sequence: TGTGCCAGCAGGTCCGGGACTAGCGGGAACGAGCAGTACTTC. Protein sequence: CASRSGTSGNEQYF. The chain has TRBV2 and TRBJ2-7; 13 positions match TRBD2. The CDR3 is 14 residues long. Germline CDR1 and CDR2: SNHLY and FYNNEI. Trimming took 6 bases from V and 5 from J; bases not matched to a gene: 4. The full variable domain, completed using reference TRBV2 and TRBJ2-7, is EPEVTQTPSHQVTQMGQEVILRCVPISNHLYFYWYRQILGQKVEFLVSFYNNEISEKSEIFDDQFSVERPDGSNFTLKIRSTKLEDSAMYFCASRSGTSGNEQYFGPGTRLTVT.

The V and J genes are TRBV9 and TRBJ1-6; perhaps TRBD1 as D (6 bases). Germline V CDR1 and CDR2: SGDLS, YYNGEE. Trimming removed 3 bases from V and 4 bases from J, with 11 bases in between. The CDR3 covers 15 residues. As DNA, the CDR3 is TGTGCCAGCAGCGCCCTGGACAGATATAATTCACCCCTCCACTTT. This gives the protein CASSALDRYNSPLHF.

This clonotype was recorded at least ten times. CDR3 sequence: CASSLGGDQPQHF. The CDR3 region has the DNA TGCGCCAGCAGCCTGGGGGGTGATCAGCCCCAGCATTTT. V gene TRBV5-1 combines with J gene TRBJ1-5; perhaps TRBD1 as D (5 bases). This CDR3 region has 13 residues. Trimming took off 4 bases at V and 5 bases at J, with 10 bases between the two ends. Germline CDR1 and CDR2: SGHRS and YFSETQ.

The rearrangement joins TRBV9 to TRBJ2-7; TRBD2 agrees at 11 bases. CDR3 length equals 14 residues. Germline CDR1 reads SGDLS; CDR2 reads YYNGEE. The V segment lost 3 bases and the J segment 5 bases; nucleotides outside the gene matches: 4. Here the CDR3 DNA reads TGTGCCAGCAGCGACGGGACTAGCGGCAACGAGCAGTACTTC. Translated: CASSDGTSGNEQYF. Full variable domain (rest looked up from reference TRBV9 and TRBJ2-7): DSGVTQTPKHLITATGQRVTLRCSPRSGDLSVYWYQQSLDQGLQFLIQYYNGEERAKGNILERFSAQQFPDLHSELNLSSLELGDSALYFCASSDGTSGNEQYFGPGTRLTVT.

The DNA for the CDR3 is TGTGCCAGCAGTCTGACGGAGATCCAGCCCCAGCATTTT. This sequence encodes CASSLTEIQPQHF. This chain joins TRBV2 and TRBJ1-5; no clear D gene. The CDR3 has 13 amino acids. Between the trimmed V and J ends, which lost 5 bases and 7 bases, there was a span of 12 bases. The V gene's germline CDR1 is SNHLY and CDR2 FYNNEI.

In this sample, this clonotype turned up a few times. The chain combines TRBV29-1 with TRBJ2-7; tentative D call: TRBD1 (5 bases). The germline gives CDR1 SQVTM, CDR2 ANQGSEA. The CDR3 sequence is 13 residues long. Trimming left V 2 bases short and J 6 bases short, with 14 bases between. The DNA of the CDR3 is TGCAGCGTTGAAAGGGGCGTGGGTCTCGAGCAGTACTTC. It specifies CSVERGVGLEQYF.

The chain links TRBV25-1 to TRBJ1-4, with D uncertain. The ends were cut back, 7 bases at V and 4 bases at J, with 7 bases in the middle. Germline values: CDR1 MGHDK, CDR2 SYGVNS. The CDR3 extends over 12 amino acids. The chain's CDR3 is CASTGGNEKLFF. The CDR3 DNA reads as TGTGCCAGCACAGGAGGTAATGAAAAACTGTTTTTT. Variable domain in full (rest from reference TRBV25-1 and TRBJ1-4): EADIYQTPRYLVIGTGKKITLECSQTMGHDKMYWYQQDPGMELHLIHYSYGVNSTEKGDLSSESTVSRIRTEHFPLTLESARPSHTSQYLCASTGGNEKLFFGSGTQLSVL.

V gene TRBV12-3 or TRBV12-4 combines with J gene TRBJ2-7, with 8 bases fitting TRBD1. The CDR3 consists of 14 residues. V gave up 6 bases and J gave up 4 bases; unmatched junction bases: 8. The chain's CDR3 is CASSPAGGGYEQYF. For the CDR3, the DNA is TGTGCCAGCAGCCCCGCAGGGGGCGGGTACGAGCAGTACTTC.

This chain joins TRBV9 and TRBJ2-5; D call uncertain. CDR1 is SGDLS and CDR2 is YYNGEE in the germline V gene. The V and J ends lost 3 bases and 5 bases respectively, with 11 bases between them. This CDR3 has 13 amino acids. The CDR3 sequence is CASSAWDVETQYF. The CDR3 DNA sequence: TGTGCCAGCAGCGCCTGGGATGTCGAGACCCAGTACTTC.

V usage is TRBV5-8 and J usage is TRBJ1-4; D remains ambiguous. The germline CDR1 and CDR2 sequences are SGHTS and YDEGEE. The CDR3 length is 14 residues. Trimming took off 5 bases at V and 6 bases at J, with 14 bases between the two ends. CDR3 loop: CASRAASMDEKLFF. The CDR3 nucleotides are TGTGCCAGCAGGGCGGCAAGTATGGATGAAAAACTGTTTTTT.

The chain employs TRBV2 and TRBJ1-2; TRBD1 matches at 9 bases. The V and J ends lost 7 bases and 0 bases, in that order; junction bases with no gene match: 9. CDR1 SNHLY and CDR2 FYNNEI come from the germline V gene. The CDR3 is 16 residues long. CDR3 in DNA: TGTGCCAGCACCAAGGACAGGGGCCCCACTAACTATGGCTACACCTTC. It translates to CASTKDRGPTNYGYTF. Looking up the rest from reference TRBV2 and TRBJ1-2 gives the full variable domain: EPEVTQTPSHQVTQMGQEVILRCVPISNHLYFYWYRQILGQKVEFLVSFYNNEISEKSEIFDDQFSVERPDGSNFTLKIRSTKLEDSAMYFCASTKDRGPTNYGYTFGSGTRLTVV.

This rearrangement joins TRBV10-3 to TRBJ2-1; TRBD2 aligns across 12 bases. This CDR3 region has 16 residues. Per the germline V gene, CDR1 is ENHRY and CDR2 is SYGVKD. V lost 3 bases and J lost 4; bases outside the gene matches: 4. The CDR3 DNA reads TGTGCCATCAGTGACTCCGGACTAGCGGGGTACAATGAGCAGTTCTTC. It encodes CAISDSGLAGYNEQFF.

The chain joins TRBV3-1 to TRBJ1-2; maybe TRBD1 (5 bases). V lost 6 bases, J lost 4 bases, and 21 bases lay in between. The V gene's germline CDR1 is LGHDT and CDR2 YNNKEL (reference sequence). This CDR3 region has 16 residues. As DNA, the CDR3 is TGTGCCAGCAGACCTGTTGGAGACAGCCCGTCCTATGGCTACACCTTC. It yields the protein CASRPVGDSPSYGYTF.

CDR3 DNA: TGCAGCGTTGGGGACTACGAGCAGTACTTC. Translated: CSVGDYEQYF. V usage is TRBV29-1 and J usage is TRBJ2-7; D is ambiguous. V was cut by 4 bases and J by 3 bases, with 4 bases left in between. This CDR3 region has 10 residues. The V gene's germline CDR1 is SQVTM and CDR2 ANQGSEA.